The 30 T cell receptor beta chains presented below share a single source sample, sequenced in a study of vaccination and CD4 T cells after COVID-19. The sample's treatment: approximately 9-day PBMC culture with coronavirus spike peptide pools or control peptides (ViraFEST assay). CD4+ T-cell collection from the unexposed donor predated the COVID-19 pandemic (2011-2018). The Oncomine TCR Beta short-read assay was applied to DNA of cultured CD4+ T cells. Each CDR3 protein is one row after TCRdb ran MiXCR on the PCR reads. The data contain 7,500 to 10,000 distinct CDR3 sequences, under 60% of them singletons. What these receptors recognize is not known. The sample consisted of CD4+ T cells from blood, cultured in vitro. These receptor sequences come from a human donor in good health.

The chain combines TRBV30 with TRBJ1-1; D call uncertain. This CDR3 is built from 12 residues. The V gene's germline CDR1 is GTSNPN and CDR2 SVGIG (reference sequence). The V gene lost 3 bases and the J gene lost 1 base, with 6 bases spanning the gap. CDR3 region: CAWRYGNTEAFF. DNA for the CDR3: TGTGCCTGGAGGTACGGGAACACTGAAGCTTTCTTT.

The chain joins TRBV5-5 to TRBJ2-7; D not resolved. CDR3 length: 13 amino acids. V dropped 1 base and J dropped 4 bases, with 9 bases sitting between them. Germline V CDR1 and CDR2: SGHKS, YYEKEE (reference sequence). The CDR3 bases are TGTGCCAGCAGCTTGTCGGTTCGGTACGAGCAGTACTTC. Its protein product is CASSLSVRYEQYF. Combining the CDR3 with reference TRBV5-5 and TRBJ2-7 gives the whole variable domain DAGVTQSPTHLIKTRGQQVTLRCSPISGHKSVSWYQQVLGQGPQFIFQYYEKEERGRGNFPDRFSARQFPNYSSELNVNALLLGDSALYLCASSLSVRYEQYFGPGTRLTVT.

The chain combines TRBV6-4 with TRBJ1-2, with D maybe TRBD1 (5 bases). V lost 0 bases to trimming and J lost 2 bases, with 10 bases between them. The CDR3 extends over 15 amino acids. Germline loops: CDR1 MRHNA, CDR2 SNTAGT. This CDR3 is CASSDSIGGNYGYTF. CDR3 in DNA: TGTGCCAGCAGTGACTCGATCGGGGGGAACTATGGCTACACCTTC.

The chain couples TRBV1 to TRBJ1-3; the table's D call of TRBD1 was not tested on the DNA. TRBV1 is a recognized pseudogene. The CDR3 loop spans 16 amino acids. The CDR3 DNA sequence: TGCACCAGCAGCCAAGATCAGGGGACAGGGGGAAACACCATATATTTT. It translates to CTSSQDQGTGGNTIYF.

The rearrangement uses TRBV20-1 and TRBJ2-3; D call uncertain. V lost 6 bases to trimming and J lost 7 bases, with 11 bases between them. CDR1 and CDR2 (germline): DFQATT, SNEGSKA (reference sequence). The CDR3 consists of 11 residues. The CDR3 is CSAGQSHTQYF. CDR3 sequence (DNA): TGCAGTGCGGGTCAGAGCCATACGCAGTATTTT.

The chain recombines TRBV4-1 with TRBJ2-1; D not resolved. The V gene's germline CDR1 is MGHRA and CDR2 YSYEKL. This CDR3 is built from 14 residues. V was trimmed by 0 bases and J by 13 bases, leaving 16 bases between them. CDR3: CASSQEEVSVGQFF. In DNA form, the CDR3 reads TGCGCCAGCAGCCAAGAAGAGGTATCTGTGGGACAGTTCTTC.

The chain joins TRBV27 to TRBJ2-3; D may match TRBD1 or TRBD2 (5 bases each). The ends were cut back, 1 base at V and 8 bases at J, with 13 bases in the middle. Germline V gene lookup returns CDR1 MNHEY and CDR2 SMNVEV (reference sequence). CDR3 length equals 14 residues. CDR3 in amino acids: CASSLLGVVGTQYF. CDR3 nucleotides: TGTGCCAGCAGTTTATTGGGGGTGGTGGGTACGCAGTATTTT.

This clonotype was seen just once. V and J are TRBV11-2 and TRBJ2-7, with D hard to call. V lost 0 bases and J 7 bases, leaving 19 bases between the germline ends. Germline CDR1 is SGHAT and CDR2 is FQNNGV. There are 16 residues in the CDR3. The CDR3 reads CASSLDTGLYMWEQYF. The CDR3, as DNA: TGTGCCAGCAGCTTAGATACGGGTCTGTACATGTGGGAGCAGTACTTC. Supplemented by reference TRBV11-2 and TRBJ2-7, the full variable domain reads EAGVAQSPRYKIIEKRQSVAFWCNPISGHATLYWYQQILGQGPKLLIQFQNNGVVDDSQLPKDRFSAERLKGVDSTLKIQPAKLEDSAVYLCASSLDTGLYMWEQYFGPGTRLTVT.

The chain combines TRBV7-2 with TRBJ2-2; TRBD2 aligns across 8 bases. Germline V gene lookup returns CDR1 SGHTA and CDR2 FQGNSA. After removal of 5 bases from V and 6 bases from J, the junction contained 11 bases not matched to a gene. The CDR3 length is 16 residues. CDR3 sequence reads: CASSLGTSRAPGELFF. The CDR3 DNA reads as TGTGCCAGCAGCCTCGGGACTAGTAGGGCCCCCGGGGAGCTGTTTTTT.

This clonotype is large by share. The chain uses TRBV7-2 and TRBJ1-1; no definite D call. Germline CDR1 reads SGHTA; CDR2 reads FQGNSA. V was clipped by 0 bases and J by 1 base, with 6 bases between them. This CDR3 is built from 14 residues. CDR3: CASSLAQRNTEAFF. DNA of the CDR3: TGTGCCAGCAGCTTAGCACAAAGGAACACTGAAGCTTTCTTT.

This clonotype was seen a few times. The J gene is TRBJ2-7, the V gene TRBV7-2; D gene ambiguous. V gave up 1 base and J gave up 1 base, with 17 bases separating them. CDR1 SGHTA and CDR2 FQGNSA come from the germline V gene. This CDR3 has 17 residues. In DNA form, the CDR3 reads TGTGCCAGCAGCTTAGAAGGTAGGGCGTTACGTTCCTACGAGCAGTACTTC. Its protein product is CASSLEGRALRSYEQYF.

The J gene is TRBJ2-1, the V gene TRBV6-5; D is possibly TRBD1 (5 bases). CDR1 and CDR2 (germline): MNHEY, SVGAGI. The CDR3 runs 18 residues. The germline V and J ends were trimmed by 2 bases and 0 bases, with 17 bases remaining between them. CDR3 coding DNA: TGTGCCAGCAGTTACGGGCAGGGAAGGCGGATCTCCTACAATGAGCAGTTCTTC. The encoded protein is CASSYGQGRRISYNEQFF.

The CDR3 DNA is TGTGCCAGCAGTTCGACACTCCTGGACGGCTCCTACGAGCAGTACTTC. As protein: CASSSTLLDGSYEQYF. J is TRBJ2-7 and V is TRBV7-2; D is unresolved. This CDR3 has 16 amino acids. Germline CDR1 and CDR2: SGHTA and FQGNSA. Between the trimmed V and J ends, which lost 6 bases and 0 bases, there was a span of 18 bases.

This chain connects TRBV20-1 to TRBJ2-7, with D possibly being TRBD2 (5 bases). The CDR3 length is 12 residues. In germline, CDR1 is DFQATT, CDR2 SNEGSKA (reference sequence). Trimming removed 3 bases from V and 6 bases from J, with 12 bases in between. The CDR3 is CSASLGRGEQYF. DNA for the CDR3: TGCAGTGCTAGTTTAGGGAGAGGCGAGCAGTACTTC.

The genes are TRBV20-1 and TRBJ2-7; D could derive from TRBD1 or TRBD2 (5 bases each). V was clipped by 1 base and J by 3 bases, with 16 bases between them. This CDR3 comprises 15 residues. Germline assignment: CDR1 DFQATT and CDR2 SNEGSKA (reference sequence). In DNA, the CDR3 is TGCAGTGCTAGAGCGAGTCAGGGACCGGGCTACGAGCAGTACTTC. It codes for CSARASQGPGYEQYF.

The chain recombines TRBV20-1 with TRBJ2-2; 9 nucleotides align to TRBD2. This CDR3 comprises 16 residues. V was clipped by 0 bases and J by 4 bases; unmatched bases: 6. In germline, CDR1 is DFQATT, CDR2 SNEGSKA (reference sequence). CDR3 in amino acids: CSAREGRRGGTGELFF. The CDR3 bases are TGCAGTGCTAGAGAAGGAAGGCGGGGGGGCACCGGGGAGCTGTTTTTT.

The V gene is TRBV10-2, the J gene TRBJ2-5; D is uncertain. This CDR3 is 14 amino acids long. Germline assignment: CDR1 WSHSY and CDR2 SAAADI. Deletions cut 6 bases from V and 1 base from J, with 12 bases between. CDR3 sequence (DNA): TGCGCCAGCAGAGCGACCGTCATCCAAGAGACCCAGTACTTC. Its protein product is CASRATVIQETQYF.

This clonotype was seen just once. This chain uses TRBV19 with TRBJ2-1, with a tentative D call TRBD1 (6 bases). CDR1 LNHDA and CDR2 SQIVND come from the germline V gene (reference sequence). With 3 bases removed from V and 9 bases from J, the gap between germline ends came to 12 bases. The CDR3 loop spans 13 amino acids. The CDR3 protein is CASSMLGAGEQFF. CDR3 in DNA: TGTGCCAGTAGTATGCTGGGGGCCGGTGAGCAGTTCTTC.

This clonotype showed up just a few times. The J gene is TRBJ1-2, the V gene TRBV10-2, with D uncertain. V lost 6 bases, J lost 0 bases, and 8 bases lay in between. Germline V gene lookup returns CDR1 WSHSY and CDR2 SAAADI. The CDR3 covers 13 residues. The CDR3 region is CASREGTNYGYTF. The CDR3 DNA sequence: TGCGCCAGCAGAGAAGGAACTAACTATGGCTACACCTTC.

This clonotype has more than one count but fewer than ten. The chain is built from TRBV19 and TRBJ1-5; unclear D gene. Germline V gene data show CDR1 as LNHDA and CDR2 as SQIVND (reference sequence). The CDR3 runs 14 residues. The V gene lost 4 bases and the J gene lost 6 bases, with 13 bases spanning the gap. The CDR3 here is CASSNPGQIQPQHF. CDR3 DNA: TGTGCCAGTAGTAACCCCGGCCAGATTCAGCCCCAGCATTTT.

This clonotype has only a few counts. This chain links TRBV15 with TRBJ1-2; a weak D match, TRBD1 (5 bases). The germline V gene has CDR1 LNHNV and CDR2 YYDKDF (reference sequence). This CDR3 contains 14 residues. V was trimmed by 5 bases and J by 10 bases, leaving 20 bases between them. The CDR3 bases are TGTGCCACCAGCTATTTCCGGGGCCAAGGAGCCTACACCTTC. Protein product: CATSYFRGQGAYTF.

The CDR3 loop is CASSSTGTGRYTQYF. CDR3 nucleotides: TGTGCCAGCAGTTCGACCGGGACAGGGCGTTATACGCAGTATTTT. The chain recombines TRBV27 with TRBJ2-3; 9 bases are shared with TRBD1. The length of the CDR3 is 15 residues. J lost 7 bases, V lost 4 bases, and 9 bases had no gene match. CDR1 is MNHEY, CDR2 SMNVEV, per germline (reference sequence).

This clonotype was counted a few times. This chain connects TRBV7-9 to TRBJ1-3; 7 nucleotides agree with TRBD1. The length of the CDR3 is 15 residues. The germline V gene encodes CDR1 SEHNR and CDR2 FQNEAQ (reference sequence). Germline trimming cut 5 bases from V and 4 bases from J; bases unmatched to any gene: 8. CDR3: CASSTTGAQGNTIYF. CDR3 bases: TGTGCCAGCAGCACTACAGGGGCGCAGGGAAACACCATATATTTT.

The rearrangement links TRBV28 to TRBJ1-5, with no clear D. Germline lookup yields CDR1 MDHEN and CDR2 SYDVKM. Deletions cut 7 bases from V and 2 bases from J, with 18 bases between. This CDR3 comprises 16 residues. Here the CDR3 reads CASNPFHGGGNQPQHF. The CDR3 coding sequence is TGTGCCAGCAACCCCTTCCACGGCGGGGGCAATCAGCCCCAGCATTTT.

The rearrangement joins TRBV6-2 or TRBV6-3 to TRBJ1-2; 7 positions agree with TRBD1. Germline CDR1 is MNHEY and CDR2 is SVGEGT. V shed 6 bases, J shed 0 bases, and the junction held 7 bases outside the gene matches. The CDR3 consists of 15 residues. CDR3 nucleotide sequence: TGTGCCAGCAGGGGCGGGACAGCTCCTAACTATGGCTACACCTTC. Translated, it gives CASRGGTAPNYGYTF.

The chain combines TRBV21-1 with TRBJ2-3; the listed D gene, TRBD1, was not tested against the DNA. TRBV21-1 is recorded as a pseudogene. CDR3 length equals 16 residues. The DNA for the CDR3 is TGTGCCAGCAGCTCATCCCCCGAGGGAAGCACAGATACGCAGTATTTT. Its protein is CASSSSPEGSTDTQYF.

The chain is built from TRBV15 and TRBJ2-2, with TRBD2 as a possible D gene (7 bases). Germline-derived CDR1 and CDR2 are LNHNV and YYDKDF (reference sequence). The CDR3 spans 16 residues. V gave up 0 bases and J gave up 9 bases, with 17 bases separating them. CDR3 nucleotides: TGTGCCACCAGCAGAGATCGGGTGGGGGGGGCCCGGGAGCTGTTTTTT. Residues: CATSRDRVGGARELFF.

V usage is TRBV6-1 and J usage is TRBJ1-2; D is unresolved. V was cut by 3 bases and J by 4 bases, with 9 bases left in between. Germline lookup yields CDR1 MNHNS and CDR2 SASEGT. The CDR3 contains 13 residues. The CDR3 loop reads CASSETPVYGYTF. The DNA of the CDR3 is TGTGCCAGCAGTGAGACCCCTGTCTATGGCTACACCTTC.

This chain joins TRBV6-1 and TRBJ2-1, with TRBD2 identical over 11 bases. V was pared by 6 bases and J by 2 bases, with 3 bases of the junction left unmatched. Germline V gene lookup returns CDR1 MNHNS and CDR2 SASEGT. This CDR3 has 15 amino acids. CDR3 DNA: TGTGCCAGCAGACTGGGACTAGCGGCCTACAATGAGCAGTTCTTC. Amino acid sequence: CASRLGLAAYNEQFF.

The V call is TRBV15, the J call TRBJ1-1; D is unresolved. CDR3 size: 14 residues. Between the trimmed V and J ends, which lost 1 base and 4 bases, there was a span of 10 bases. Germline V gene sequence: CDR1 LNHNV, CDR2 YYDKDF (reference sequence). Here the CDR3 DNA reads TGTGCCACCAGCAGAGCCTCAGTCCGCACTGAAGCTTTCTTT. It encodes CATSRASVRTEAFF. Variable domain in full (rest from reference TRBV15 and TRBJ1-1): DAMVIQNPRYQVTQFGKPVTLSCSQTLNHNVMYWYQQKSSQAPKLLFHYYDKDFNNEADTPDNFQSRRPNTSFCFLDIRSPGLGDTAMYLCATSRASVRTEAFFGQGTRLTVV.